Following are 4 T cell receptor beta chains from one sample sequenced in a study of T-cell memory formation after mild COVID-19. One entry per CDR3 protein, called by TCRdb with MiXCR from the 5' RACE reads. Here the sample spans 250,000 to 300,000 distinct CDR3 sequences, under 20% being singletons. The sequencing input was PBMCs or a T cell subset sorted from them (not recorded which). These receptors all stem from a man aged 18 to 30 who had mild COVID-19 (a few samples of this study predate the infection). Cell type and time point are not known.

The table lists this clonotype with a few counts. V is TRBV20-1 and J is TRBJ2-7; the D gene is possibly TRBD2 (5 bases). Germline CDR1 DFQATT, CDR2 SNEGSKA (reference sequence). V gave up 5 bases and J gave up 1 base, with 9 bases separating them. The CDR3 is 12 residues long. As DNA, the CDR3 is TGCAGTGCTTATCGGGATTCCTACGAGCAGTACGTC. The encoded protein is CSAYRDSYEQYV.

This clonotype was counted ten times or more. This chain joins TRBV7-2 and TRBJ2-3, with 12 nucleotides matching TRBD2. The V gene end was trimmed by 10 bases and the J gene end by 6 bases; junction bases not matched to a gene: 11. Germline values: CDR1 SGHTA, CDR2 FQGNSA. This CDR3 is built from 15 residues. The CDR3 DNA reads TGTGCCACTAAAAGACTAGCGGGGGACAAGGATACGCAGTATTTT. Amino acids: CATKRLAGDKDTQYF.

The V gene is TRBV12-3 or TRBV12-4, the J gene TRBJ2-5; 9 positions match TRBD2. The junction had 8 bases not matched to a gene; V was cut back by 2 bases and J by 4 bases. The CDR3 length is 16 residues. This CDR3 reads CASSLIGRGGRETQYF. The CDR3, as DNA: TGTGCCAGCAGTTTAATTGGGCGGGGGGGACGAGAGACCCAGTACTTC.

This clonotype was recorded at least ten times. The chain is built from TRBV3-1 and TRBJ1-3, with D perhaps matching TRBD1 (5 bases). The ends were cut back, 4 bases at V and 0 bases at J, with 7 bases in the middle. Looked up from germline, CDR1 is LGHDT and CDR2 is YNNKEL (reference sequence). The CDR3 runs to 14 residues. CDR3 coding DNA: TGTGCCAGCAGCCCGGGGGGCTCTGGAAACACCATATATTTT. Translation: CASSPGGSGNTIYF.